Listed below are T cell receptor beta chains from one sample, sequenced in a study of blood T cell repertoires in COVID-19. Profiling relied on immunoSEQ multiplex PCR, and the TCRdb table lists in-frame clones only, not all of them. This sample has approximately 44,000 clones, with about 90% found just once. Sequencing was carried out using peripheral blood. The receptor source for this set is a human donor in a cohort sampled during active COVID-19. The CDR3 runs from the conserved cysteine through the conserved F or W. A D gene is named only where the DNA matches it firmly. Expanded clones get a size class; other rows say once, few or many, or leave the size out.

j_call d_call v_call cdr3_length clone_size cdr3_nt cdr3_aa
TRBJ1-5 TRBD1 TRBV7-9 15 NA TGTGCCAGCAGCTTCTGGACAGGTTCCAATCAGCCCCAGCATTTT CASSFWTGSNQPQHF
TRBJ1-6 NA TRBV2 14 few TGTGCCACATCCACCGGGGCAGCGGGTTCACCCCTCCACTTT CATSTGAAGSPLHF
TRBJ2-1 TRBD1 TRBV7-9 14 once TGTGCCAGCAGCTCCCTACAGGGGGCACATGAGCAGTTCTTC CASSSLQGAHEQFF
TRBJ2-3 TRBD2 TRBV18 15 NA TGTGCCAGCTCACCAACTAGCGGGGTCGCAGATACGCAGTATTTT CASSPTSGVADTQYF
TRBJ2-2 NA TRBV18 13 NA TGTGCCAGCTCACCTGGCCTCACCGGGGAGCTGTTTTTT CASSPGLTGELFF
TRBJ2-3 TRBD2 TRBV4-3 20 NA TGCGCCAGCAGCCAAGAGATGACGGGACTAGCGCTCTATGACACAGATACGCAGTATTTT CASSQEMTGLALYDTDTQYF
TRBJ1-1 NA TRBV3-1/TRBV3-2 15 NA TGTGCCAGCAGCCGTCGCCGGCCTACGGGGACTGAAGCTTTCTTT CASSRRRPTGTEAFF
TRBJ1-2 NA TRBV5-4 14 NA TGTGCCAGCAGCTTGGTGGTTCCGGACAATGGCTACACCTTC CASSLVVPDNGYTF
TRBJ2-2 NA TRBV6-2/TRBV6-3 16 NA TGTGCCAGCAGTTCCCAGACTAGAGGGCGCACCGGGGAGCTGTTTTTT CASSSQTRGRTGELFF
TRBJ1-2 TRBD1 TRBV28 13 NA TGTGCCAGCAGGGGACAGGGAGTAAGGGGCTACACCTTC CASRGQGVRGYTF
TRBJ2-1 NA TRBV27 11 once TGTGCCAGCTGGGAGCACAATGAGCAGTTCTTC CASWEHNEQFF
TRBJ2-1 TRBD2 TRBV9 16 NA TGTGCCAGCAGCGTAGGAATCGGACTAGCTTCTAATGAGCAGTTCTTC CASSVGIGLASNEQFF
TRBJ2-3 NA TRBV5-1 16 NA TGCGCCAGCAGCTTGGAGGCGGGCTCTAGCACAGATACGCAGTATTTT CASSLEAGSSTDTQYF
TRBJ1-1 NA TRBV5-1 16 NA TGCGCCAGCAGCTTTTCAGCCGTCCGGGGGGGAGGTGAAGCTTTCTTT CASSFSAVRGGGEAFF
TRBJ2-6 NA TRBV5-1 15 NA TGCGCCAGCAGCTTGGATCGGGCTGGGGCCAACGTCCTGACTTTC CASSLDRAGANVLTF
TRBJ2-1 TRBD2 TRBV24-1 16 NA TGTGCCACCAGTGGGGGCGGCGGGAGCTCCTACAATGAGCAGTTCTTC CATSGGGGSSYNEQFF
TRBJ2-1 TRBD2 TRBV2 13 once TGTGCCAGCCGCGGGGGTCCCTACAATGAGCAGTTCTTC CASRGGPYNEQFF
TRBJ2-1 TRBD2 TRBV5-4 17 NA TGTGCCAGCAGCCCCGGGACTAGCGGGGGGGTCTTCAATGAGCAGTTCTTC CASSPGTSGGVFNEQFF
TRBJ2-5 NA TRBV4-1 16 NA TGCGCCAGCAGCCAAGTAGGAGGAGGCTTCCAAGAGACCCAGTACTTC CASSQVGGGFQETQYF
TRBJ2-2 TRBD2 TRBV18 19 NA TGTGCCAGCTCACCACGGACGACTAGCGGGGGACCTAACACCGGGGAGCTGTTTTTT CASSPRTTSGGPNTGELFF
TRBJ2-7 TRBD1 TRBV3-1/TRBV3-2 15 NA TGTGCCAGCAGTCACTCCGGGACAGGGGGAGACGAGCAGTACTTC CASSHSGTGGDEQYF
TRBJ2-1 TRBD2 TRBV4-3 14 NA TGCGCCAGCAGCCTTCGGGAGGGCCTTCGGGAGCAGTTCTTC CASSLREGLREQFF
TRBJ2-3 NA TRBV9 15 NA TGTGCCAGCAGCGTATCGACAAGCTACACAGATACGCAGTATTTT CASSVSTSYTDTQYF
TRBJ2-1 NA TRBV7-9 14 NA TGTGCCAGCAGCCCTGGGGCGGCAAACAATGAGCAGTTCTTC CASSPGAANNEQFF
TRBJ1-2 TRBD1 TRBV24-1 14 once TGTGCCACCAGTGACCAGGGACAGTTAGGCGGCTACACCTTC CATSDQGQLGGYTF
TRBJ2-7 TRBD2 TRBV3-1/TRBV3-2 17 NA TGTGCCAGCAGCCAAGGTTCCCGGTTAGCGGGGACCTACGAGCAGTACTTC CASSQGSRLAGTYEQYF
TRBJ1-2 TRBD1 TRBV19 15 NA TGTGCCAGTATCTCTCCATTACAGGGGAGAGGTGGCTACACCTTC CASISPLQGRGGYTF
TRBJ2-3 TRBD1 TRBV29-1 12 NA TGCAGCGTTGCAAATGACAGGGGAATCTCATATTTT CSVANDRGISYF
TRBJ2-1 NA TRBV7-2 13 NA TGTGCCAGCAGTATCCGGGACTCGTGGGAGCAGTTCTTC CASSIRDSWEQFF
TRBJ2-3 NA TRBV5-1 12 once TGCGCCAGCAGCTTGGGCCGGGGTACGCAGTATTTT CASSLGRGTQYF
TRBJ2-7 TRBD2 TRBV4-2 15 NA TGTGCCAGCAGCCCGCGGGGACTAGCGGCGTACGAGCAGTACTTC CASSPRGLAAYEQYF
TRBJ2-2 NA TRBV9 16 once TGTGCCAGCAGCGTAGATGTTGGGAGGAACACCGGGGAGCTGTTTTTT CASSVDVGRNTGELFF
TRBJ2-2 TRBD1 TRBV10-3 14 NA TGTGCCATCAACCCGACAGGGGGTAACGGGGAGCTGTTTTTT CAINPTGGNGELFF
TRBJ2-7 NA TRBV4-1 13 NA TGCGCCAGCAGCCCTCCGACTTTGAGGGAGCAGTACTTC CASSPPTLREQYF
TRBJ2-7 TRBD1 TRBV12-3/TRBV12-4 13 once TGTGCCAGCAGGGACAGGTACTCCTACGAGCAGTACTTC CASRDRYSYEQYF